The 21 T cell receptor beta chains below all came from one sample that was sequenced in a study of breast tumors, draining lymph nodes, adjacent tissues. TCRdb re-called the multiplex PCR reads through MiXCR, storing one row per CDR3 protein. Of fewer than 250,000 distinct CDR3 sequences in the sample, about 34% were seen once. The lymph nodes were axillary draining lymph nodes from breast cancer patients. What was sequenced was axillary lymph node tissue. The receptors were gathered from a female donor with breast cancer. Some clones in this sample may be carry-over from other donors' samples.

This clonotype has ten or more counts. The chain recombines TRBV19 with TRBJ2-5, with 7 bases that match TRBD1. Germline CDR1 LNHDA, CDR2 SQIVND (reference sequence). Trimming removed 5 bases from V and 5 bases from J; junction bases left unmatched: 5. This CDR3 contains 13 residues. DNA for the CDR3: TGTGCCAGTAGTTCCGACAGGGCCGAGACCCAGTACTTC. Its protein is CASSSDRAETQYF.

This chain joins TRBV6-2 or TRBV6-3 and TRBJ1-5, with 11 bases that match TRBD1. V gave up 2 bases and J gave up 6 bases; unmatched junction bases: 3. The CDR3 runs 15 residues. CDR1 and CDR2 from the germline V gene are MNHEY and SVGEGT. CDR3 nucleotide sequence: TGTGCCAGCAGTTACGGACAGGGGGCCGGTCAGCCCCAGCATTTT. Amino acid sequence: CASSYGQGAGQPQHF.

This clonotype was found many times. CDR3 nucleotide sequence: TGTACCAGCAGCATAATAGCGGGAACTCGCAATGAGCAGTTCTTC. As protein: CTSSIIAGTRNEQFF. V and J are TRBV7-2 and TRBJ2-1; 8 bases map to TRBD2. Per the germline V gene, CDR1 is SGHTA and CDR2 is FQGNSA. The CDR3 loop spans 15 amino acids. The junction had 9 bases not matched to a gene; V was cut back by 5 bases and J by 6 bases.

This clonotype showed up just once. This CDR3 is missing its conserved last phenylalanine or tryptophan, likely due to a read error. The chain uses TRBV29-1 and TRBJ1-2; no clear D. The CDR3 spans 12 residues. Per the germline V gene, CDR1 is SQVTM and CDR2 is ANQGSEA. V lost 2 bases and J lost 4, with 8 bases in between. The CDR3 is CSVELPTYGYTS. Written as DNA, the CDR3 is TGCAGCGTTGAATTGCCCACCTATGGCTACACCTCC.

The chain combines TRBV9 with TRBJ2-5; 10 positions agree with TRBD2. CDR1 and CDR2 (germline): SGDLS, YYNGEE. Trimming took 4 bases from V and 4 from J; bases not matched to a gene: 13. The CDR3 has 17 amino acids. CDR3 loop: CASSKTPALAGRETQYF. The CDR3 coding sequence is TGTGCCAGCAGCAAGACACCAGCACTAGCGGGAAGAGAGACCCAGTACTTC.

The chain has TRBV28 and TRBJ2-4; the D call may be TRBD1 or TRBD2 (5 bases each). The length of the CDR3 is 12 residues. Germline values: CDR1 MDHEN, CDR2 SYDVKM. V was shortened by 8 bases and J by 7 bases, with 12 bases between the two germline ends. The CDR3: CASGDGWNIQYF. DNA for the CDR3: TGTGCCAGCGGGGACGGTTGGAACATTCAGTACTTC.

This clonotype was picked up many times. CDR3 DNA sequence: TGCGCCAGCAGCCGACAGCCTTCCAACACCGGGGAGCTGTTTTTT. Its translation is CASSRQPSNTGELFF. This chain links TRBV5-1 with TRBJ2-2, with D possibly being TRBD1 (5 bases). This CDR3 spans 15 amino acids. V dropped 4 bases and J dropped 2 bases, with 12 bases sitting between them. The germline gives CDR1 SGHRS, CDR2 YFSETQ.

This clonotype showed up many times. The V and J genes are TRBV5-8 and TRBJ1-4, with 9 bases lining up with TRBD1. Per the germline V gene, CDR1 is SGHTS and CDR2 is YDEGEE. Losses at the gene ends were 3 bases for V and 5 bases for J; bases not matched to a gene: 5. The CDR3 consists of 15 residues. The CDR3 region has the DNA TGTGCCAGCAGCTCGCGGGACAGGGAAAATGAAAAACTGTTTTTT. Translation gives CASSSRDRENEKLFF.

This clonotype was seen ten or more times. This chain connects TRBV20-1 to TRBJ2-2, with D uncertain. The CDR3 has 15 residues. V was clipped by 6 bases and J by 1 base, with 15 bases between them. Germline V gene sequence: CDR1 DFQATT, CDR2 SNEGSKA (reference sequence). CDR3 coding DNA: TGCAGTGCCTCTCACTCTAGTGTGAACACCGGGGAGCTGTTTTTT. Translation gives CSASHSSVNTGELFF.

Many counts were recorded for this clonotype. The rearrangement uses TRBV12-3 or TRBV12-4 and TRBJ2-3; D possibly corresponds to TRBD2 (5 bases). The CDR3 is 11 residues long. V was trimmed by 5 bases and J by 12 bases, leaving 12 bases between them. DNA for the CDR3: TGTGCCAGCAGTCCTGGACTCAGCCAGTATTTT. Its protein is CASSPGLSQYF.

There are many counts of this clonotype. V and J are TRBV6-5 and TRBJ1-4; D possibly corresponds to TRBD1 (5 bases). This CDR3 is built from 14 residues. V was cut by 2 bases and J by 7 bases, with 11 bases left in between. Germline values: CDR1 MNHEY, CDR2 SVGAGI. The CDR3 DNA sequence: TGTGCCAGCAGTTACGACAGCGTCGGTGAAAAACTGTTTTTT. Translated: CASSYDSVGEKLFF.

This clonotype was recorded at least ten times. The genes are TRBV20-1 and TRBJ1-2; possible D gene TRBD1, 6 bases. This CDR3 has 12 residues. V lost 8 bases and J 5 bases, leaving 15 bases between the germline ends. CDR1 and CDR2 from the germline V gene are DFQATT and SNEGSKA (reference sequence). The CDR3 DNA reads as TGCAGTATTAGACAGGTCGAATATGGCTACACCTTC. Its protein is CSIRQVEYGYTF.

The gene calls are TRBV29-1 and TRBJ2-2, with 9 bases identical to TRBD1. The CDR3 covers 15 residues. CDR1 SQVTM and CDR2 ANQGSEA come from the germline V gene. Germline trimming cut 6 bases from V and 5 bases from J; bases unmatched to any gene: 10. In DNA form, the CDR3 reads TGCAGCGTGGGAGGACAGGGGATGAGGACCGGGGAGCTGTTTTTT. This gives the protein CSVGGQGMRTGELFF.

V gene TRBV5-1 combines with J gene TRBJ2-1; 10 positions match TRBD1. The CDR3 is made up of 15 amino acids. Unmatched junction bases numbered 8, after V lost 2 bases and J lost 9 bases. In germline, CDR1 is SGHRS, CDR2 YFSETQ. In DNA form, the CDR3 reads TGCGCCAGCAGCTTCCGACAGGGGGCACGGGCTGAGCAGTTCTTC. This translates into CASSFRQGARAEQFF.

This clonotype was found many times. This chain connects TRBV24-1 to TRBJ2-2; the D is unclear. V lost 0 bases to trimming and J lost 0 bases, with 4 bases between them. The CDR3 is 15 residues long. CDR1 KGHDR and CDR2 SFDVKD come from the germline V gene. CDR3 in amino acids: CATSDLGANTGELFF. The CDR3 nucleotides read TGTGCCACCAGTGATTTGGGGGCGAACACCGGGGAGCTGTTTTTT.

This clonotype was detected ten times or more. The rearrangement uses TRBV6-1 and TRBJ2-7; 9 positions match TRBD2. CDR3 length: 14 amino acids. The germline gives CDR1 MNHNS, CDR2 SASEGT. Trimming removed 7 bases from V and 6 bases from J; junction bases left unmatched: 10. In DNA form, the CDR3 reads TGTGCCAGCACCCGATCGGGACTAGCTCGCGAGCAGTACTTC. Translating it yields CASTRSGLAREQYF.

Points on this clonotype: One end of the junction varies from germline; a read error may be responsible. The gene calls are TRBV6-1 and TRBJ1-5, with D possibly being TRBD1 (6 bases). The CDR3 consists of 14 residues. Germline V gene sequence: CDR1 MNHNS, CDR2 SASEGT. The CDR3 DNA is TGTGCCGGCAGGCACTCAGGGGTCCATCAGCCCCAGCATTTT. Its translation: CAGRHSGVHQPQHF.

This clonotype was found many times. The rearrangement links TRBV20-1 to TRBJ2-5; 7 positions agree with TRBD2. The germline CDR1 and CDR2 sequences are DFQATT and SNEGSKA (reference sequence). This CDR3 contains 14 residues. The V and J ends lost 1 base and 9 bases, in that order; junction bases with no gene match: 11. CDR3 bases: TGCAGTGCTAGAGTTGGGGGGGGAACGGTTGCCCAGTACTTC. Its translation: CSARVGGGTVAQYF.

Concerning this clonotype itself: A read error may explain this, as a much larger clone is one base away. The chain is built from TRBV12-3 or TRBV12-4 and TRBJ1-5, with D perhaps matching TRBD1 (5 bases). The CDR3 has 14 residues. V was shortened by 7 bases and J by 4 bases, with 14 bases between the two germline ends. The CDR3 here is CASNFGGGNQPQHF. CDR3 nucleotides: TGTGCCAGCAATTTCGGGGGGGGGAATCAGCCCCAGCATTTT.

This clonotype was recorded many times. The rearrangement joins TRBV5-1 to TRBJ2-3; 7 bases align to TRBD1. Germline CDR1 SGHRS, CDR2 YFSETQ. The length of the CDR3 is 14 residues. The junction had 4 bases not matched to a gene; V was cut back by 4 bases and J by 2 bases. The CDR3 DNA sequence: TGCGCCAGCAGCGAGGGACAGCACACAGATACGCAGTATTTT. It translates to CASSEGQHTDTQYF.

This chain joins TRBV29-1 and TRBJ2-5; D unclear. The CDR3 runs to 13 residues. Germline lookup yields CDR1 SQVTM and CDR2 ANQGSEA. The V end lost 1 base, the J end lost 2 bases, and 8 bases lay between the germline ends. The CDR3 loop reads CSVEGHIQETQYF. The CDR3 DNA sequence: TGCAGCGTTGAAGGGCACATTCAAGAGACCCAGTACTTC.